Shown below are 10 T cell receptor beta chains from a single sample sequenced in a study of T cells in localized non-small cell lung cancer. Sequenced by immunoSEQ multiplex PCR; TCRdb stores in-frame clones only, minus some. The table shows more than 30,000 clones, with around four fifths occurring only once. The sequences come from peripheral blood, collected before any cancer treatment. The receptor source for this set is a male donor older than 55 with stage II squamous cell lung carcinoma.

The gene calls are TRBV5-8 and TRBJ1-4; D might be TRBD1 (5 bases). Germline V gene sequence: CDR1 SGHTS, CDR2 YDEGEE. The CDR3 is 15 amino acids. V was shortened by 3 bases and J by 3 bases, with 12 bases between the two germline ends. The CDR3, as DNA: TGTGCCAGCAGCTCCAGCTGGGGGTCTAATGAAAAACTGTTTTTT. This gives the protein CASSSSWGSNEKLFF.

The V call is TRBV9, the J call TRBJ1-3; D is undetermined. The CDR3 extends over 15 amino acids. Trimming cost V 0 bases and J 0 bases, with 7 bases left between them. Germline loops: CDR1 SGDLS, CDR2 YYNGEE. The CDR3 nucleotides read TGTGCCAGCAGCGTAGCGGCAGCCTCTGGAAACACCATATATTTT. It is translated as CASSVAAASGNTIYF.

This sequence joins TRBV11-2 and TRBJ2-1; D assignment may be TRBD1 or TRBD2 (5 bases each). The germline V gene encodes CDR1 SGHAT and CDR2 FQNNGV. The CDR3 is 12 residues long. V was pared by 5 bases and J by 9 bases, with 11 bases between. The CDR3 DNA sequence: TGTGCCAGCAGCATCCCGAGGGGTGAGCAGTTCTTC. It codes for CASSIPRGEQFF.

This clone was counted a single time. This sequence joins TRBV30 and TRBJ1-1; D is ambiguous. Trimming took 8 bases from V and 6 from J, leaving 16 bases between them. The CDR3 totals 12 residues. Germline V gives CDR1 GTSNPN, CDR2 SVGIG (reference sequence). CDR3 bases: TGTGCCGGAGGTCGGTTAGTCGCTGAAGCTTTCTTT. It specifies CAGGRLVAEAFF.

In DNA, the CDR3 is TGCGCCAGCAGTGACGAGGGGGCGCCTGAGCAGTACTTC. Its translation: CASSDEGAPEQYF. V and J are TRBV10-1 and TRBJ2-7; 7 bases are shared with TRBD1. CDR3 size: 13 residues. Germline assignment: CDR1 WNHNN and CDR2 SYGVQD (reference sequence). The J segment lost 7 bases and the V segment lost 3 bases, leaving 6 bases of the junction unmatched.

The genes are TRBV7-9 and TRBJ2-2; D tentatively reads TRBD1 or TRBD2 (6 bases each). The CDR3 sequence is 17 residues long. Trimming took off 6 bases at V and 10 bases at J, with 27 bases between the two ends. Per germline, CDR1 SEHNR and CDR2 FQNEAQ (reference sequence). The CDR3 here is CASRSRRDILEGLELFF. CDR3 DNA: TGTGCCAGCAGGTCCAGGCGGGACATCCTTGAGGGTTTGGAGCTGTTTTTT.

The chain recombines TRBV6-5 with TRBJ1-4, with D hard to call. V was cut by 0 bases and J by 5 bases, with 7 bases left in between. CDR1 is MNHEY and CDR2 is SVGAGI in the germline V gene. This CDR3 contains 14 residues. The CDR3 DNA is TGTGCCAGCAGTTACTCGACGCCGAATGAAAAACTGTTTTTT. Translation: CASSYSTPNEKLFF.

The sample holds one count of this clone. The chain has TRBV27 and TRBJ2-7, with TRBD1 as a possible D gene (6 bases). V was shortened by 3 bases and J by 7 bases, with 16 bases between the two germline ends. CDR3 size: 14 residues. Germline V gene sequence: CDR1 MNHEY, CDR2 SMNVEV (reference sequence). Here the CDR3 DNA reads TGTGCCAGCAGTTTTGGACAGACGTCACGAGAGCAGTACTTC. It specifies CASSFGQTSREQYF.

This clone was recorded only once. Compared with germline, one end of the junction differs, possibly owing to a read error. Written as DNA, the CDR3 is TGTGCCAGCAGCAGAGATACGCAGTATTTT. Its protein is CASSRDTQYF. The gene calls are TRBV13 and TRBJ2-3; D uncertain. This CDR3 region has 10 residues. From germline, CDR1 is PRHDT and CDR2 FYEKMQ (reference sequence).

CDR3 coding DNA: TGTGCCAGCAGGGGAGGGGGGTCGTACAATGAGCAGTTCTTC. Translated, it gives CASRGGGSYNEQFF. The chain recombines TRBV13 with TRBJ2-1, with D possibly matching TRBD2 (7 bases). Germline V gene data show CDR1 as PRHDT and CDR2 as FYEKMQ (reference sequence). The CDR3 covers 14 residues. Trimming left V 6 bases short and J 4 bases short, with 13 bases between.